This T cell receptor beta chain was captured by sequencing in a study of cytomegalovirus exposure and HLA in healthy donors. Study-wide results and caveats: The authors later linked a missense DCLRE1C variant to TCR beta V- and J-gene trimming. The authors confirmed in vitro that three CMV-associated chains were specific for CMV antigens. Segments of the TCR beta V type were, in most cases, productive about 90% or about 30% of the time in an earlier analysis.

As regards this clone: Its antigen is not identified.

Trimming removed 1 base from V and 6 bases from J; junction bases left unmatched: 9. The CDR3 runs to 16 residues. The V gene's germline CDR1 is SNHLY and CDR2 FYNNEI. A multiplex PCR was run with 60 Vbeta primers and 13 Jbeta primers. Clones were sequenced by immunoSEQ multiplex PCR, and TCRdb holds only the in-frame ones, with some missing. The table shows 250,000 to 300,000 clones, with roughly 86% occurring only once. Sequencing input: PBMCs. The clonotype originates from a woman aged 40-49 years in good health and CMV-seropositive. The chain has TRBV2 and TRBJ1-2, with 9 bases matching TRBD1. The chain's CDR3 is CASSEGVLGQGNGYTF. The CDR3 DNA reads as TGTGCCAGCAGTGAAGGGGTCTTAGGACAGGGGAATGGCTACACCTTC.